This TCR beta chain was identified during a study of blood T cell repertoires in COVID-19. Whole-study context: The cDNA or gDNA used as material had been derived from T cells, B-cell-depleted T cells, or PBMCs.

This CDR3 is 11 amino acids long. The V gene end was trimmed by 5 bases and the J gene end by 8 bases; junction bases not matched to a gene: 2. CDR1 and CDR2 from the germline V gene are WNHNN and SYGVQD (reference sequence). A few counts support this clone. Repertoires were generated with immunoSEQ multiplex PCR, while TCRdb's copy carries only in-frame clones and drops some. The repertoire holds 280,000 or so clones, 70% to 90% seen once, with approximately 2.2% in the top ten. The sequence was obtained from a woman aged 25-40 years who had recovered from COVID-19. The chain joins TRBV10-1 to TRBJ1-1; 7 bases map to TRBD1. The sample was peripheral blood. This CDR3 reads CASSMGQEAFF. The CDR3 bases are TGCGCCAGCAGTATGGGACAGGAAGCTTTCTTT.